This record concerns one T cell receptor beta chain sequence. No antigen is known for it. One end of the junction fails to match germline, which may point to a read error. Total RNA and DNA came together from approximately 22-30 mg of bulk tissue without cell sorting. This record comes from a study of tumor-infiltrating lymphocytes in primary liver carcinoma. Findings and caveats of the study: It was observed that only about 8-25% of the top clones appeared in every one of the five tumor regions.

The germline V gene has CDR1 SQVTM and CDR2 ANQGSEA. The CDR3 extends over 16 amino acids. A constant-region primer served to make TCR beta cDNA from 500 to 550 ng total RNA. Sequencing libraries for TCR beta derived from three nested multiplex PCR rounds that used slightly modified ARM-PCR. A C-beta reverse primer was combined with TRBV1-TRBV30 forward primers in the first two PCR rounds, and each round had 10 cycles. TCRdb reprocessed the multiplex PCR reads with MiXCR, giving one entry per CDR3 protein. The table includes about 200,000 distinct CDR3 sequences, around four fifths detected once. Sequenced sample: tumor tissue from primary liver carcinoma. This TCR derives from a man between 35 and 55 years old with primary liver carcinoma and hepatitis B virus infection. V gene TRBV29-1 combines with J gene TRBJ2-3; 11 nucleotides line up with TRBD2. CDR3 bases: TGCAGCGTCCGGGGACTAGCGGTAGGTAGGGCAGATATGCAGTATTTT. Residues: CSVRGLAVGRADMQYF.